The rows below give T cell receptor beta chains drawn from one sample of a study of blood T cell repertoires in COVID-19. Sequenced by immunoSEQ multiplex PCR; TCRdb stores in-frame clones only, minus some. The sample includes under 140,000 clones, about 90% of them seen just once. Sequenced material: peripheral blood. These receptors were collected from a human donor in a cohort sampled during active COVID-19. Both conserved end residues are part of each CDR3. A D gene is named only where the DNA matches it firmly. Size tells how often a clone was seen (once, few, many) or the class of an expanded clone, and some rows leave it out.

v_gene: TRBV11-2
abundance: -
d_gene: TRBD2
j_gene: TRBJ2-5
CDR3nt: TGTGCCAGCAGCAAGACTAGCGGACAAGAGACCCAGTACTTC
CDR3aa: CASSKTSGQETQYF

v_gene: TRBV19
abundance: -
d_gene: -
j_gene: TRBJ1-5
CDR3nt: TGTGCCAGCCACCCCGGCAGGAATAGCAATCAGCCCCAGCATTTT
CDR3aa: CASHPGRNSNQPQHF

v_gene: TRBV4-2
abundance: -
d_gene: -
j_gene: TRBJ1-1
CDR3nt: TGTGCCAGCAGCCCTCACAGGGCAGAGAACACTGAAGCTTTCTTT
CDR3aa: CASSPHRAENTEAFF

v_gene: TRBV7-6
abundance: -
d_gene: -
j_gene: TRBJ1-1
CDR3nt: TGTGCCAGCAGCTTAGTCCAGGACAGTTATGAAGCTTTCTTT
CDR3aa: CASSLVQDSYEAFF

v_gene: TRBV15
abundance: -
d_gene: -
j_gene: TRBJ1-2
CDR3nt: TGTGCCACCAGCACCTTGGGGGGGGGCTATGGCTACACCTTC
CDR3aa: CATSTLGGGYGYTF

v_gene: TRBV25-1
abundance: -
d_gene: -
j_gene: TRBJ2-5
CDR3nt: TGTGCCAGCAGTGAAGAGGGCCGGAGGGCGGCCCAGTACTTC
CDR3aa: CASSEEGRRAAQYF

v_gene: TRBV5-4
abundance: few
d_gene: TRBD2
j_gene: TRBJ2-1
CDR3nt: TGTGCCAGCAGCCCGGGGGGTAAGCGGAACAATGAGCAGTTCTTC
CDR3aa: CASSPGGKRNNEQFF

v_gene: TRBV10-2
abundance: -
d_gene: TRBD2
j_gene: TRBJ2-1
CDR3nt: TGCGCCAGCAGCAACGTAGCGGGAGGGCCCCACAATGAGCAGTTCTTC
CDR3aa: CASSNVAGGPHNEQFF

v_gene: TRBV4-3
abundance: -
d_gene: -
j_gene: TRBJ2-7
CDR3nt: TGCGCCAGCAGCCCCGGGCGCGGGGGCACCTACGAGCAGTACTTC
CDR3aa: CASSPGRGGTYEQYF

v_gene: TRBV6-5
abundance: -
d_gene: TRBD1
j_gene: TRBJ1-2
CDR3nt: TGTGCCAGCTTGGCGACAGGGGGTTTTGGCTACACCTTC
CDR3aa: CASLATGGFGYTF

v_gene: TRBV12-5
abundance: -
d_gene: -
j_gene: TRBJ1-3
CDR3nt: TGTGCTAGTGGTTTGGGTTTGCGGGGGGAGAACACCATATATTTT
CDR3aa: CASGLGLRGENTIYF

v_gene: TRBV15
abundance: -
d_gene: TRBD1
j_gene: TRBJ1-2
CDR3nt: TGTGCCACCAGCAGAGGGACAGGGCCGTACTATGGCTACACCTTC
CDR3aa: CATSRGTGPYYGYTF

v_gene: TRBV5-1
abundance: -
d_gene: TRBD1
j_gene: TRBJ2-5
CDR3nt: TGCGCCAGCAGCTTGGTGTCCGGGACAGGGGATGACTTC
CDR3aa: CASSLVSGTGDDF

v_gene: TRBV5-1
abundance: -
d_gene: TRBD1
j_gene: TRBJ1-1
CDR3nt: TGCGCCAGCAGTTATACAGGGGCGAACACTGAAGCTTTCTTT
CDR3aa: CASSYTGANTEAFF

v_gene: TRBV5-1
abundance: once
d_gene: -
j_gene: TRBJ2-1
CDR3nt: TGCGCCAGCAGCCTCATGGCCGGGGGGCCAAGCAATGAGCAGTTCTTC
CDR3aa: CASSLMAGGPSNEQFF

v_gene: TRBV24-1
abundance: -
d_gene: -
j_gene: TRBJ2-1
CDR3nt: TGTGCCACCAGTGAGATGCCCCCCGGTGAGCAGTTCTTC
CDR3aa: CATSEMPPGEQFF

v_gene: TRBV12-2
abundance: few
d_gene: -
j_gene: TRBJ2-7
CDR3nt: TGTGCAAGTCGCTTAGCCCACTCCTACGAGCAGTACTTC
CDR3aa: CASRLAHSYEQYF

v_gene: TRBV18
abundance: -
d_gene: TRBD1
j_gene: TRBJ2-1
CDR3nt: TGTGCCAGCTCACCACCCCTCGGGACAGGGCGCAATGAGCAGTTCTTC
CDR3aa: CASSPPLGTGRNEQFF

v_gene: TRBV12-3/TRBV12-4
abundance: -
d_gene: -
j_gene: TRBJ2-7
CDR3nt: TGTGCCAGTTCGAGCGCCTACGAGCAGTACTTC
CDR3aa: CASSSAYEQYF

v_gene: TRBV12-5
abundance: once
d_gene: -
j_gene: TRBJ2-2
CDR3nt: TGTGCTAGTGGTTTGGCTGTAGGGGGAGCGGACACCGGGGAGCTGTTTTTT
CDR3aa: CASGLAVGGADTGELFF

v_gene: TRBV2
abundance: -
d_gene: -
j_gene: TRBJ1-4
CDR3nt: TGTGCCAGCAGTGAGAACAGGGACACTGAAAAACTGTTTTTT
CDR3aa: CASSENRDTEKLFF

v_gene: TRBV19
abundance: few
d_gene: -
j_gene: TRBJ1-3
CDR3nt: TGTGCCACCCGAGCCCAGGGCTCACCTGGAAACACCATATATTTT
CDR3aa: CATRAQGSPGNTIYF

v_gene: TRBV5-4
abundance: -
d_gene: TRBD1
j_gene: TRBJ2-7
CDR3nt: TGTGCCAGCAGCTTGGAGGGACAGGTACTCTCCGAGCAGTACTTC
CDR3aa: CASSLEGQVLSEQYF

v_gene: TRBV3-1/TRBV3-2
abundance: -
d_gene: TRBD1
j_gene: TRBJ1-1
CDR3nt: TGTGCCAGCAGCCAGAAGGACAGGGAATGGACTGAAGCCTTCTTT
CDR3aa: CASSQKDREWTEAFF

v_gene: TRBV3-1/TRBV3-2
abundance: few
d_gene: TRBD1
j_gene: TRBJ1-1
CDR3nt: TGTGCCAGCAGCCACCGACAGGGGGCATTTACTGAAGCTTTCTTT
CDR3aa: CASSHRQGAFTEAFF

v_gene: TRBV6-5
abundance: -
d_gene: -
j_gene: TRBJ1-5
CDR3nt: TGTGCCAGCAGGCAGAGGACGGACTCCACCCAGCCCCAGCATTTT
CDR3aa: CASRQRTDSTQPQHF

v_gene: TRBV7-6
abundance: -
d_gene: TRBD1
j_gene: TRBJ2-5
CDR3nt: TGTGCCAGCAGCTTAAACACAGGGGAGCGAGAGACCCAGTACTTC
CDR3aa: CASSLNTGERETQYF

v_gene: TRBV11-2
abundance: -
d_gene: -
j_gene: TRBJ2-1
CDR3nt: TGTGCCAGCAGCTTATGGGGCGGGGAAACCTACAATGAGCAGTTCTTC
CDR3aa: CASSLWGGETYNEQFF

v_gene: TRBV5-5
abundance: -
d_gene: -
j_gene: TRBJ1-2
CDR3nt: TGTGCCAGCAGCTTGGGGGGCAGCACTAACTATGGCTACACCTTC
CDR3aa: CASSLGGSTNYGYTF

v_gene: TRBV5-1
abundance: once
d_gene: -
j_gene: TRBJ1-1
CDR3nt: TGCGCCAGCAGCTTGGTGCAGGGTATGAACACTGAAGCTTTCTTT
CDR3aa: CASSLVQGMNTEAFF

v_gene: TRBV7-2
abundance: -
d_gene: -
j_gene: TRBJ1-5
CDR3nt: TGTGCCAGCAGCTTAAACAGTCAACGGCCCCAGCATTTT
CDR3aa: CASSLNSQRPQHF

v_gene: TRBV6-6
abundance: -
d_gene: -
j_gene: TRBJ2-6
CDR3nt: TGTGCCAGCGGTCGGTCAGCTGGGGCCAACGTCCTGACTTTC
CDR3aa: CASGRSAGANVLTF

v_gene: TRBV19
abundance: -
d_gene: -
j_gene: TRBJ1-6
CDR3nt: TGTGCCAGTAGAATAACAGGGACCAATTCACCCCTCCACTTT
CDR3aa: CASRITGTNSPLHF

v_gene: TRBV10-3
abundance: -
d_gene: -
j_gene: TRBJ2-7
CDR3nt: TGTGCCATCAGTGAATATTTAGCGGAGGCGGGTCACGAGCAGTACTTC
CDR3aa: CAISEYLAEAGHEQYF

v_gene: TRBV11-1
abundance: -
d_gene: -
j_gene: TRBJ2-1
CDR3nt: TGTGCCAGCAGCTCTCGACAGGCTGAGCAGTTCTTC
CDR3aa: CASSSRQAEQFF

v_gene: TRBV12-5
abundance: -
d_gene: TRBD1
j_gene: TRBJ1-2
CDR3nt: TGTGCTAGTGTTTTGAGTGGGACAGGGTCGAATGGCTACACCTTC
CDR3aa: CASVLSGTGSNGYTF

v_gene: TRBV9
abundance: -
d_gene: -
j_gene: TRBJ1-4
CDR3nt: TGTGCCAGCAGCCCCGGCGGTCCTAATGAAAAACTGTTTTTT
CDR3aa: CASSPGGPNEKLFF

v_gene: TRBV19
abundance: -
d_gene: -
j_gene: TRBJ1-5
CDR3nt: TGTGCCACAAGTAACAGGGATACTCAGCCCCAGCATTTT
CDR3aa: CATSNRDTQPQHF

v_gene: TRBV19
abundance: -
d_gene: -
j_gene: TRBJ2-1
CDR3nt: TGTGCCAGTAGTACAGGGTCCTTATACAATGAGCAGTTCTTC
CDR3aa: CASSTGSLYNEQFF

v_gene: TRBV24-1
abundance: -
d_gene: TRBD2
j_gene: TRBJ2-1
CDR3nt: TGTGCCACCAGTTCGGCGGCCGGACTAGCGGGACTTCGGTACAATGAGCAGTTCTTC
CDR3aa: CATSSAAGLAGLRYNEQFF

v_gene: TRBV15
abundance: -
d_gene: TRBD1
j_gene: TRBJ2-7
CDR3nt: TGTGCCACCAGCCAAAGAGATCGACAGGGCTCTCCCGAGCAGTACTTC
CDR3aa: CATSQRDRQGSPEQYF

v_gene: TRBV7-2
abundance: -
d_gene: -
j_gene: TRBJ2-1
CDR3nt: TGTGCCAGCAGCTTGTCAGCGCGCGGTGAGCAGTTCTTC
CDR3aa: CASSLSARGEQFF

v_gene: TRBV5-1
abundance: -
d_gene: -
j_gene: TRBJ1-2
CDR3nt: TGCGCCAGCAGCTCCGGAGTGTTGGGCGGGTATGGCTACACCTTC
CDR3aa: CASSSGVLGGYGYTF

v_gene: TRBV20-1
abundance: -
d_gene: -
j_gene: TRBJ1-1
CDR3nt: TGCAGTGCTGGACTTTACACTGAAGCTTTCTTT
CDR3aa: CSAGLYTEAFF

v_gene: TRBV12-5
abundance: -
d_gene: -
j_gene: TRBJ1-2
CDR3nt: TGTGCTAGTGGTTTTTCCGGCAGCGCTAACTATGGCTACACCTTC
CDR3aa: CASGFSGSANYGYTF

v_gene: TRBV7-3
abundance: many
d_gene: TRBD1
j_gene: TRBJ1-1
CDR3nt: TGTGCCAGCAGCCAGGGGGATAAAGCTTTCTTT
CDR3aa: CASSQGDKAFF

v_gene: TRBV7-9
abundance: -
d_gene: -
j_gene: TRBJ1-6
CDR3nt: TGTGCCAGCAGTTCCAGGGTGTCCTCACCCCTCCACTTT
CDR3aa: CASSSRVSSPLHF

v_gene: TRBV4-3
abundance: -
d_gene: -
j_gene: TRBJ2-1
CDR3nt: TGCGCCAGCAGCCAAGATGGACTACCCGACTCCTACAATGAGCAGTTCTTC
CDR3aa: CASSQDGLPDSYNEQFF

v_gene: TRBV6-6
abundance: -
d_gene: TRBD2
j_gene: TRBJ2-2
CDR3nt: TGTGCCAGCAGTTCCCTGGGCGGGGGAGCCGGGGAGCTGTTTTTT
CDR3aa: CASSSLGGGAGELFF

v_gene: TRBV5-1
abundance: -
d_gene: -
j_gene: TRBJ2-1
CDR3nt: TGCGCCAGCAGCTTGGGGGGGCTTTACAATGAGCAGTTCTTC
CDR3aa: CASSLGGLYNEQFF

v_gene: TRBV7-9
abundance: -
d_gene: -
j_gene: TRBJ2-2
CDR3nt: TGTGCCAGCACCCGACTAGAGACCGGGGAGCTGTTTTTT
CDR3aa: CASTRLETGELFF